A single sample gave rise to the 32 T cell receptor beta chains below, sequenced in a study of T cells after yellow fever vaccination (dated by TCRdb to the late 2010s). Receptors were amplified or captured by 5' RACE. TCRdb lists the instrument as Illumina NovaSeq 6000. The public reads were reprocessed in TCRdb via fastp at Q25 and MiXCR, keeping in-frame beta chains. Every distinct CDR3 protein forms one entry, paired with its most common genes and DNA. The sample table contains a few hundred thousand distinct CDR3 sequences; only one count was recorded for approximately 3.8% of them. Around 24% of the sample comes from the top ten. The treatment or condition tag for this specimen amounts to: live attenuated yellow fever vaccine strain. The sequencing used PBMCs, collected on the day of the yellow fever booster vaccination. The receptors here all came from a man between 18 and 29 years old who received the YFV17D yellow fever vaccine.

V gene TRBV6-5 combines with J gene TRBJ2-7; D is undetermined. Trimming removed 5 bases from V and 2 bases from J, with 13 bases in between. In germline, CDR1 is MNHEY, CDR2 SVGAGI. This CDR3 region has 14 residues. CDR3 in DNA: TGTGCCAGCAGTCAAATGGACGGCACCTACGAGCAGTACTTC. The encoded protein is CASSQMDGTYEQYF.

In its sample, this clonotype was seen many times. The gene calls are TRBV2 and TRBJ2-1; no clear D gene. The ends were cut back, 6 bases at V and 3 bases at J, with 12 bases in the middle. Germline CDR1 is SNHLY and CDR2 is FYNNEI. This CDR3 has 14 amino acids. CDR3 sequence: CASSPRLVYNEQFF. The DNA for the CDR3 is TGTGCCAGCAGCCCCAGACTGGTCTACAATGAGCAGTTCTTC. Combining the CDR3 with reference TRBV2 and TRBJ2-1 gives the whole variable domain EPEVTQTPSHQVTQMGQEVILRCVPISNHLYFYWYRQILGQKVEFLVSFYNNEISEKSEIFDDQFSVERPDGSNFTLKIRSTKLEDSAMYFCASSPRLVYNEQFFGPGTRLTVL.

This clonotype was found many times. The gene calls are TRBV18 and TRBJ2-4, with D unclear. This CDR3 contains 14 residues. Per the germline V gene, CDR1 is KGHSH and CDR2 is LQKENI. Trimming cost V 1 base and J 3 bases, with 7 bases left between them. CDR3 DNA: TGTGCCAGCTCACCACGGACCGGCAAAAACATTCAGTACTTC. This gives the protein CASSPRTGKNIQYF.

This clonotype was observed at least ten times. The V call is TRBV21-1, the J call TRBJ1-6; the table's D gene call, TRBD1, was not cross checked with the DNA. TRBV21-1 is flagged as a pseudogene. CDR3 size: 15 residues. The CDR3 is CASSKSRPRGSPLHF. The DNA of the CDR3 is TGTGCCAGCAGCAAATCCCGCCCCCGGGGTTCACCCCTCCACTTT.

This clonotype has only a few counts. This chain links TRBV6-6 with TRBJ1-6; TRBD1 aligns across 12 bases. CDR1 and CDR2 from the germline V gene are MNHNY and SVGAGI (reference sequence). This CDR3 is built from 17 residues. V trimming: 0 bases; J trimming: 5 bases; junction bases outside the gene matches: 2. The CDR3 bases are TGTGCCAGCAGTTACTCCGGGACAGGGGGCAATAATTCACCCCTCCACTTT. It codes for CASSYSGTGGNNSPLHF.

This clonotype was found many times. This chain connects TRBV5-6 to TRBJ2-2; D is undetermined. Per the germline V gene, CDR1 is SGHDT and CDR2 is YYEEEE. Trimming shortened V by 1 base and J by 6 bases, and 13 bases separated the two germline ends. This CDR3 spans 15 amino acids. The CDR3 DNA follows: TGTGCCAGCAGCTTGAGGGCTAGGGTCCCCGGGGAGCTGTTTTTT. Protein: CASSLRARVPGELFF. The complete variable domain, with remaining parts taken from reference TRBV5-6 and TRBJ2-2, reads DAGVTQSPTHLIKTRGQQVTLRCSPKSGHDTVSWYQQALGQGPQFIFQYYEEEERQRGNFPDRFSGHQFPNYSSELNVNALLLGDSALYLCASSLRARVPGELFFGEGSRLTVL.

This clonotype was found many times. This chain uses TRBV5-5 with TRBJ2-5, with D perhaps TRBD1 (6 bases). This CDR3 spans 15 amino acids. Trimming left V 4 bases short and J 1 base short, with 14 bases between. From germline, CDR1 is SGHKS and CDR2 YYEKEE (reference sequence). The CDR3 region is CASSNRWGLQETQYF. CDR3 coding DNA: TGTGCCAGCAGCAACAGATGGGGGCTCCAAGAGACCCAGTACTTC.

This clonotype has a count of ten or more. The chain links TRBV27 to TRBJ1-2; 8 positions match TRBD1. This CDR3 has 14 amino acids. V trimming: 5 bases; J trimming: 4 bases; junction bases outside the gene matches: 6. CDR1 is MNHEY and CDR2 is SMNVEV in the germline V gene (reference sequence). The CDR3 loop is CASSMTGAPYGYTF. DNA for the CDR3: TGTGCCAGCAGTATGACAGGGGCTCCCTATGGCTACACCTTC.

This clonotype occurred a few times. The genes are TRBV4-3 and TRBJ1-4, with TRBD1 identical over 9 bases. Trimming at V came to 2 bases and at J to 10 bases, leaving 14 bases not matched to a gene. The germline V gene encodes CDR1 LGHNA and CDR2 YSLEER. This CDR3 is 17 amino acids long. CDR3 sequence (DNA): TGCGCCAGCAGCCAACTCAGCCCGGGACAGGGTACGGGAAAACTGTTTTTT. This gives the protein CASSQLSPGQGTGKLFF.

This clonotype was detected many times. The genes are TRBV6-5 and TRBJ1-1; tentatively, D is TRBD1 (5 bases). The CDR3 loop spans 13 amino acids. Germline-derived CDR1 and CDR2 are MNHEY and SVGAGI. V dropped 6 bases and J dropped 8 bases, with 16 bases sitting between them. Here the CDR3 reads CASSWGERGEAFF. As DNA, the CDR3 is TGTGCCAGCAGCTGGGGTGAACGGGGGGAAGCTTTCTTT.

This chain joins TRBV28 and TRBJ2-6; the D gene is possibly TRBD1 (5 bases). V gave up 3 bases and J gave up 0 bases, with 12 bases separating them. CDR1 is MDHEN and CDR2 is SYDVKM in the germline V gene. The CDR3 is made up of 17 amino acids. Here the CDR3 DNA reads TGTGCCAGCAGTTTCCTGGGGCCAAGCTCTGGGGCCAACGTCCTGACTTTC. It yields the protein CASSFLGPSSGANVLTF.

This clonotype has ten or more counts. This chain uses TRBV4-1 with TRBJ2-1; D ambiguous. CDR3 length: 16 residues. Trimming shortened V by 5 bases and J by 5 bases, and 19 bases separated the two germline ends. The germline V gene encodes CDR1 MGHRA and CDR2 YSYEKL. CDR3 region: CASSVRLGPSNNEQFF. The CDR3 DNA is TGCGCCAGCAGCGTCCGCCTCGGCCCCTCGAACAATGAGCAGTTCTTC.

This clonotype has a count of ten or more. V gene TRBV20-1 combines with J gene TRBJ2-3; 8 nucleotides agree with TRBD2. J lost 4 bases, V lost 6 bases, and 12 bases had no gene match. This CDR3 region has 15 residues. Germline loops: CDR1 DFQATT, CDR2 SNEGSKA (reference sequence). CDR3 sequence: CSAVPHSGASDTQYF. As DNA, the CDR3 is TGCAGTGCCGTACCACATAGCGGGGCATCAGATACGCAGTATTTT.

This clonotype was observed a handful of times. This chain connects TRBV30 to TRBJ2-3; tentatively, D is TRBD2 (5 bases). Looked up from germline, CDR1 is GTSNPN and CDR2 is SVGIG (reference sequence). The V and J ends lost 0 bases and 0 bases respectively, with 10 bases between them. CDR3 length: 15 amino acids. For the CDR3, the DNA is TGTGCCTGGAGTGTACGGAGGTCTAGCACAGATACGCAGTATTTT. The encoded protein is CAWSVRRSSTDTQYF.

This clonotype showed up many times. The CDR3 DNA sequence: TGTGCCAGCAGTTACTCGAAAACCTTCGGTGAAAAACTGTTTTTT. Its translation: CASSYSKTFGEKLFF. This chain connects TRBV6-5 to TRBJ1-4; the D is unclear. Trimming shortened V by 0 bases and J by 7 bases, and 12 bases separated the two germline ends. Germline CDR1 and CDR2: MNHEY and SVGAGI. The CDR3 has 15 residues.

This clonotype was seen ten or more times. This chain links TRBV4-1 with TRBJ2-1, with TRBD2 as a possible D gene (6 bases). This CDR3 is 16 amino acids long. Germline CDR1 MGHRA, CDR2 YSYEKL. V was shortened by 1 base and J by 5 bases, with 15 bases between the two germline ends. The CDR3: CASSQVAIAADNEQFF. Here the CDR3 DNA reads TGCGCCAGCAGCCAAGTCGCAATAGCGGCAGACAATGAGCAGTTCTTC.

This clonotype was counted only a few times. The V and J genes are TRBV28 and TRBJ1-2; 8 bases are shared with TRBD1. Germline CDR1 reads MDHEN; CDR2 reads SYDVKM. The CDR3 covers 13 residues. Losses at the gene ends were 5 bases for V and 8 bases for J; bases not matched to a gene: 7. DNA of the CDR3: TGTGCCAGCAGTGAAAGGACAGGGTTCGGCTACACCTTC. Amino acids: CASSERTGFGYTF.

This clonotype was observed at least ten times. The chain couples TRBV5-1 to TRBJ2-1; D is uncertain. Germline V lookup: CDR1 SGHRS, CDR2 YFSETQ. The V end lost 1 base, the J end lost 0 bases, and 14 bases lay between the germline ends. This CDR3 contains 17 residues. The CDR3 spells CASSLPPKGFSYNEQFF. DNA for the CDR3: TGCGCCAGCAGCTTGCCCCCCAAGGGCTTCTCCTACAATGAGCAGTTCTTC. The full variable domain, completed using reference TRBV5-1 and TRBJ2-1, is KAGVTQTPRYLIKTRGQQVTLSCSPISGHRSVSWYQQTPGQGLQFLFEYFSETQRNKGNFPGRFSGRQFSNSRSEMNVSTLELGDSALYLCASSLPPKGFSYNEQFFGPGTRLTVL.

This clonotype came up many times. The chain employs TRBV3-1 and TRBJ2-3; 10 positions agree with TRBD2. This CDR3 has 13 residues. Germline lookup yields CDR1 LGHDT and CDR2 YNNKEL (reference sequence). The J segment lost 4 bases and the V segment lost 8 bases, leaving 3 bases of the junction unmatched. The CDR3 here is CASRTSGADTQYF. The CDR3 region has the DNA TGTGCCAGCCGGACTAGCGGAGCAGATACGCAGTATTTT.

Many counts were recorded for this clonotype. This sequence joins TRBV12-3 or TRBV12-4 and TRBJ2-2, with 7 bases lining up with TRBD1. V was pared by 5 bases and J by 4 bases, with 19 bases of the junction left unmatched. CDR3 length equals 19 residues. The CDR3 loop reads CASSRMRQGIRFRTGELFF. CDR3 DNA: TGTGCCAGCAGTAGAATGAGACAGGGTATTCGCTTTCGCACCGGGGAGCTGTTTTTT.

The J gene is TRBJ2-7, the V gene TRBV15; a weak D match, TRBD1 (5 bases). V was pared by 5 bases and J by 3 bases, with 23 bases between. This CDR3 region has 17 residues. Germline CDR1 is LNHNV and CDR2 is YYDKDF (reference sequence). In DNA, the CDR3 is TGTGCCACCAGCGGTGAGAGGTGGGGCAGATCGGGCTACGAGCAGTACTTC. Amino acid sequence: CATSGERWGRSGYEQYF.

This clonotype was counted at least ten times. V usage is TRBV6-2 or TRBV6-3 and J usage is TRBJ2-7, with D perhaps TRBD2 (6 bases). The V end lost 0 bases, the J end lost 3 bases, and 12 bases lay between the germline ends. Germline lookup yields CDR1 MNHEY and CDR2 SVGEGT. The CDR3 loop spans 15 amino acids. This CDR3 is CASSYSWEAGYEQYF. In nucleotides, the CDR3 is TGTGCCAGCAGTTACTCTTGGGAGGCGGGCTACGAGCAGTACTTC.

This clonotype was found many times. The chain couples TRBV4-2 to TRBJ2-7; 8 bases are shared with TRBD1. Per germline, CDR1 LGHNA and CDR2 YNFKEQ. Trimming took 4 bases from V and 3 from J; bases not matched to a gene: 5. The CDR3 extends over 14 amino acids. The CDR3 spells CASSRGQGDYEQYF. The CDR3 DNA sequence: TGTGCCAGCAGCCGCGGACAGGGCGACTACGAGCAGTACTTC.

This clonotype was observed at least ten times. The chain uses TRBV21-1 and TRBJ2-4; TRBD1 is the table's D call and was not checked against the DNA. TRBV21-1 is noted as a pseudogene. The CDR3 sequence is 20 residues long. CDR3 residues: CASSSWPGQGPPVAKNIQYF. DNA of the CDR3: TGTGCCAGCAGCTCTTGGCCGGGACAGGGGCCGCCGGTAGCCAAAAACATTCAGTACTTC.

This chain links TRBV10-3 with TRBJ2-3, with 10 bases fitting TRBD2. This CDR3 region has 15 residues. Germline V gene lookup returns CDR1 ENHRY and CDR2 SYGVKD. With V trimmed by 4 bases and J by 5 bases, 6 bases remained unmatched. CDR3 amino acids: CAISGERGGRDTQYF. CDR3 nucleotide sequence: TGTGCCATCAGTGGAGAGCGGGGGGGCCGAGATACGCAGTATTTT.

This clonotype has at least ten counts. This chain uses TRBV7-3 with TRBJ2-7; 15 bases line up with TRBD2. Germline V lookup: CDR1 SGHTA, CDR2 FQGTGA. CDR3 length: 17 residues. With V trimmed by 5 bases and J by 6 bases, 11 bases remained unmatched. CDR3 residues: CASSPGLAGGTGREQYF. The CDR3 nucleotides are TGTGCCAGCAGCCCGGGACTAGCGGGGGGTACTGGGCGCGAGCAGTACTTC.

The chain carries TRBV4-2 and TRBJ2-2; D is perhaps TRBD1 (6 bases). Trimming took off 0 bases at V and 7 bases at J, with 12 bases between the two ends. This CDR3 spans 15 amino acids. Germline CDR1 reads LGHNA; CDR2 reads YNFKEQ. In DNA, the CDR3 is TGTGCCAGCAGCCAAGATCAACAGGGCGGCGGGGAGCTGTTTTTT. Translation gives CASSQDQQGGGELFF.

Ten or more counts support this clonotype. The chain couples TRBV20-1 to TRBJ2-3, with D perhaps matching TRBD2 (5 bases). The V gene lost 0 bases and the J gene lost 3 bases, with 7 bases spanning the gap. This CDR3 is built from 13 residues. Germline V lookup: CDR1 DFQATT, CDR2 SNEGSKA (reference sequence). The DNA for the CDR3 is TGCAGTGCTAGAGAATCGGGAACAGATACGCAGTATTTT. Protein product: CSARESGTDTQYF.

The V gene is TRBV7-2, the J gene TRBJ2-7; D assignment may be TRBD1 or TRBD2 (6 bases each). The CDR3 spans 14 residues. The V end was cut by 5 bases, the J end by 0 bases, with 11 bases between. Per the germline V gene, CDR1 is SGHTA and CDR2 is FQGNSA. The CDR3 region has the DNA TGTGCCAGCAGCCAAGGGGGGAGCTCCTACGAGCAGTACGTC. It yields the protein CASSQGGSSYEQYV.

This clonotype was seen at least ten times. The chain recombines TRBV9 with TRBJ1-2; possible D gene TRBD1, 6 bases. CDR1 is SGDLS, CDR2 YYNGEE, per germline. CDR3 length: 13 residues. V lost 3 bases and J 0 bases, leaving 6 bases between the germline ends. CDR3 bases: TGTGCCAGCAGCGGACAGGCTAACTATGGCTACACCTTC. Its translation is CASSGQANYGYTF.

The table lists this clonotype with many counts. V is TRBV2 and J is TRBJ2-6; D is uncertain. The CDR3 has 14 residues. The V and J ends lost 5 bases and 4 bases respectively, with 9 bases between them. Germline-derived CDR1 and CDR2 are SNHLY and FYNNEI. CDR3 amino acids: CASSPDTGANVLTF. The CDR3 region has the DNA TGTGCCAGCAGTCCCGATACCGGGGCCAACGTCCTGACTTTC.

This clonotype was counted ten times or more. This chain uses TRBV5-1 with TRBJ2-1; TRBD1 agrees at 12 bases. The CDR3 length is 14 residues. Germline assignment: CDR1 SGHRS and CDR2 YFSETQ. The ends lost 4 bases at V and 10 bases at J; junction bases unmatched: 6. The CDR3 is CASSPGTGGEEQFF. As DNA, the CDR3 is TGCGCCAGCAGCCCCGGGACAGGGGGCGAGGAGCAGTTCTTC.